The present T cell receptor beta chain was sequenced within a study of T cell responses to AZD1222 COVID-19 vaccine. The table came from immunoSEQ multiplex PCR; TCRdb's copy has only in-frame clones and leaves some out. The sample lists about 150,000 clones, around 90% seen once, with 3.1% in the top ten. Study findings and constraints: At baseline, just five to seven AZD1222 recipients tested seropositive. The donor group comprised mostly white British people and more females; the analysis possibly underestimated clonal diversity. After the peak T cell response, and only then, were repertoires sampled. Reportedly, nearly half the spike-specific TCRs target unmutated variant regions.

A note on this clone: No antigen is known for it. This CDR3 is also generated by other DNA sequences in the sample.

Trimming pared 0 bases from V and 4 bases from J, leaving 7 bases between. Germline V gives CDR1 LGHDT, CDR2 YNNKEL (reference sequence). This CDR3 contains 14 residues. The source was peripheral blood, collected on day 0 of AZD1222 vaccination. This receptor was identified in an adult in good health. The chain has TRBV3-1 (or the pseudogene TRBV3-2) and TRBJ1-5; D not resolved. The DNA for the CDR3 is TGTGCCAGCAGCCAAGATCTGGGAAATCAGCCCCAGCATTTT. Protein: CASSQDLGNQPQHF.